These 10 T cell receptor beta chains were sequenced from one sample in a study of blood T cells in healthy people across ages. With a J-beta primer mix and a sample-barcoded 5' primer, a second PCR ran about 7 to 12 cycles. TCRdb recomputed calls from the 5' RACE reads with MiXCR, one row per CDR3 protein. Seen here are approximately 1.5 million distinct CDR3 sequences, around 36% observed once, and the top ten hold approximately 11%. Sequenced sample: blood. All receptors derive from a woman aged 30 to 39 in good health.

The chain combines TRBV2 with TRBJ1-1; the D is unclear. Trimming took 7 bases from V and 0 from J, leaving 12 bases between them. Per the germline V gene, CDR1 is SNHLY and CDR2 is FYNNEI. The CDR3 is 14 residues long. The CDR3 loop reads CASNFLLMNTEAFF. CDR3 in DNA: TGTGCCAGCAATTTTCTCTTAATGAACACTGAAGCTTTCTTT.

This chain links TRBV28 with TRBJ2-3; the D gene is possibly TRBD2 (6 bases). In germline, CDR1 is MDHEN, CDR2 SYDVKM. The CDR3 sequence is 14 residues long. CDR3 nucleotide sequence: TGTGCTACTTGCCTCGGCGGGACCACAGATACGCAGTATTTT. It encodes CATCLGGTTDTQYF.

On this clonotype: A junction end diverges from the germline sequence, so it may reflect a read error. The rearrangement joins TRBV11-2 to TRBJ2-3; D perhaps matches TRBD1 (5 bases). CDR1 and CDR2 (germline): SGHAT, FQNNGV. The CDR3 sequence is 15 residues long. The CDR3 protein is CASSGPEDSTGTQYF. As DNA, the CDR3 is TGTGCCAGCAGCGGGCCGGAAGACAGCACAGGTACGCAGTATTTT.

The chain has TRBV29-1 and TRBJ1-1, with no clear D. Trimming shortened V by 7 bases and J by 0 bases, and 21 bases separated the two germline ends. Germline CDR1 SQVTM, CDR2 ANQGSEA. The CDR3 runs 16 residues. The CDR3 is CSGACRRAGLNTEAFF. The CDR3 region has the DNA TGCAGCGGTGCCTGCCGCCGGGCAGGCTTGAACACTGAAGCTTTCTTT.

This sequence joins TRBV5-1 and TRBJ1-1, with TRBD1 as a possible D gene (6 bases). The germline V and J ends were trimmed by 4 bases and 0 bases, with 19 bases remaining between them. Germline CDR1 is SGHRS and CDR2 is YFSETQ. The CDR3 has 17 amino acids. DNA for the CDR3: TGCGCCAGCAGCCCTAATCAGCTAGGGACACTGAACACTGAAGCTTTCTTT. This gives the protein CASSPNQLGTLNTEAFF.

Concerning this clonotype itself: A much larger clone differs from this one at a single base, so this may be a read error. The V call is TRBV10-3, the J call TRBJ2-7, with TRBD1 matching 12 bases. With V trimmed by 6 bases and J by 5 bases, 8 bases remained unmatched. The CDR3 contains 15 residues. Germline V gene lookup returns CDR1 ENHRY and CDR2 SYGVKD. The CDR3 protein is CAIRERGTGGHEQYF. The CDR3, as DNA: TGTGCCATCAGAGAGCGGGGGACAGGGGGCCACGAGCAGTACTTC.

The chain has TRBV9 and TRBJ1-1; no reliable D call. The germline V and J ends were trimmed by 0 bases and 1 base, with 10 bases remaining between them. From germline, CDR1 is SGDLS and CDR2 YYNGEE. This CDR3 contains 15 residues. The CDR3 here is CASSVDQTTNTEAFF. As DNA, the CDR3 is TGTGCCAGCAGCGTAGATCAGACAACGAACACTGAAGCTTTCTTT.

This rearrangement joins TRBV5-6 to TRBJ2-1; TRBD1 might be the D (5 bases). The CDR3 sequence is 16 residues long. Germline lookup yields CDR1 SGHDT and CDR2 YYEEEE. The V end was cut by 4 bases, the J end by 2 bases, with 16 bases between. The CDR3, as DNA: TGTGCCAGCAGCCTTTCCGACAGTTCAGCCTACAATGAGCAGTTCTTC. It encodes CASSLSDSSAYNEQFF.

The chain couples TRBV30 to TRBJ1-5, with D maybe TRBD1 (6 bases). CDR1 is GTSNPN and CDR2 is SVGIG in the germline V gene (reference sequence). The V end lost 1 base, the J end lost 4 bases, and 20 bases lay between the germline ends. CDR3 length equals 17 residues. This CDR3 reads CAWSDPWGRGKNQPQHF. The CDR3 nucleotides read TGTGCCTGGAGTGACCCCTGGGGCAGGGGTAAAAATCAGCCCCAGCATTTT.

The chain employs TRBV20-1 and TRBJ2-5, with 8 positions matching TRBD2. The V gene end was trimmed by 3 bases and the J gene end by 2 bases; junction bases not matched to a gene: 8. Per the germline V gene, CDR1 is DFQATT and CDR2 is SNEGSKA (reference sequence). This CDR3 is 15 amino acids long. The CDR3 is CSARRAGARQETQYF. The CDR3 region has the DNA TGCAGTGCTAGGAGAGCGGGGGCCCGACAAGAGACCCAGTACTTC.